Shown below are 32 T cell receptor beta chains from a single sample sequenced in a study of CD8+CD57+ T cells in acquired aplastic anemia. Template material for TCR beta VDJ and CDR3 profiling consisted of genomic DNA. In TCRdb, the reads were re-called with MiXCR into one record per CDR3 protein. The repertoire holds 200,000 to 300,000 distinct CDR3 sequences, with less than 85% as singletons. Sequencing involved patients with CD8+CD57+ cell expansion previously shown by flow cytometry. The sequencing sample was made of sorted CD4+, CD8+, or CD8+CD57+ T cells (not recorded which) from PBMCs. The source is a human donor with aplastic anemia.

This clonotype has a count of ten or more. The chain employs TRBV11-3 and TRBJ2-3; D possibly corresponds to TRBD2 (6 bases). This CDR3 spans 14 amino acids. Germline loops: CDR1 SGHNT, CDR2 YENEEA. Trimming took off 1 base at V and 6 bases at J, with 11 bases between the two ends. In nucleotides, the CDR3 is TGTGCCAGCAGCTTAGCGGGAGCAGCCGATACGCAGTATTTT. Translation gives CASSLAGAADTQYF.

In the case of this clonotype: Because it lacks the conserved phenylalanine or tryptophan at the end, this CDR3 is likely a read error. Because the CDR3's place on the DNA is in doubt, the DNA is left out and the CDR3 is given as listed by TCRdb. The CDR3 reads CASGDGVTDTQYFV. The chain couples TRBV2 to TRBJ2-5. 14 amino acids form the CDR3, both terminal residues included. The germline V gene encodes CDR1 SNHLY and CDR2 FYNNEI.

This chain connects TRBV7-9 to TRBJ2-3; possibly TRBD2 for D (6 bases). V was shortened by 3 bases and J by 15 bases, with 19 bases between the two germline ends. Germline V lookup: CDR1 SEHNR, CDR2 FQNEAQ (reference sequence). The CDR3 spans 13 residues. Here the CDR3 reads CASSFASAMSSYF. The CDR3 DNA follows: TGTGCCAGCAGCTTTGCTAGCGCAATGAGCAGTTATTTT.

In this sample, this clonotype turned up a few times. The V call is TRBV10-1, the J call TRBJ1-2; the D gene is possibly TRBD1 (5 bases). Germline V lookup: CDR1 WNHNN, CDR2 SYGVQD (reference sequence). Trimming removed 0 bases from V and 8 bases from J, with 10 bases in between. This CDR3 has 13 amino acids. The CDR3 DNA is TGCGCCAGCAGTGAGTCGCAGGGACGAGGCTACACCTTC. It yields the protein CASSESQGRGYTF.

In regard to this clonotype: One end of the junction is discordant with germline, which a read error may explain. This rearrangement joins TRBV7-8 to TRBJ2-5; D is perhaps TRBD1 or TRBD2 (5 bases each). Germline CDR1 is SGHVS and CDR2 is FQNEAQ. The CDR3 loop spans 14 amino acids. The CDR3 DNA follows: TGTGCCAGCAGCAGGGGTCCAGACGGAGCGGCCCTGTCCTTC. Translation: CASSRGPDGAALSF.

This chain uses TRBV11-1 with TRBJ2-3; D is unclear. This CDR3 is 12 amino acids long. Deletions cut 1 base from V and 10 bases from J, with 9 bases between. Germline CDR1 and CDR2: SGHAT and FQDESV (reference sequence). CDR3 in amino acids: CASSLGLDAQYF. In DNA form, the CDR3 reads TGTGCCAGCAGCTTAGGGTTGGATGCGCAGTATTTT.

Turning to this clonotype: The CDR3 end shows no conserved phenylalanine or tryptophan, and so a read error is likely. The chain combines TRBV7-9 with TRBJ2-3; D unclear. This CDR3 region has 13 residues. Trimming took 8 bases from V and 5 from J, leaving 14 bases between them. Germline CDR1 SEHNR, CDR2 FQNEAQ (reference sequence). The CDR3 DNA follows: TGTGCCAGCGGGGAAGGGCGCAGAGATACGCAGTATTTA. Its protein product is CASGEGRRDTQYL.

Details on this clonotype: Since the CDR3 does not end with the conserved phenylalanine or tryptophan, this likely comes from a read error. It is unclear where the CDR3 begins or ends on the DNA, so no DNA is shown, and the CDR3 is as TCRdb lists it. V is TRBV7-6 and J is TRBJ2-3; the table's D call, TRBD1, was not checked against the DNA. The CDR3 extends over 13 residues, inclusive of both ends. Germline loops: CDR1 SGHVS, CDR2 FNYEAQ. The CDR3 region is CASSSDSGHSQHL.

The rearrangement links TRBV11-2 to TRBJ1-2, with D hard to call. This CDR3 spans 15 amino acids. V lost 5 bases and J 3 bases, leaving 16 bases between the germline ends. Germline V gene sequence: CDR1 SGHAT, CDR2 FQNNGV. The CDR3 region is CASSALLAADYGYTF. The CDR3 DNA follows: TGTGCCAGCAGCGCCTTACTGGCCGCCGACTATGGCTACACCTTC.

In regard to this clonotype: One end of the junction is discordant with germline, which a read error may explain. The gene calls are TRBV2 and TRBJ1-1; D possibly corresponds to TRBD1 (6 bases). The germline CDR1 and CDR2 sequences are SNHLY and FYNNEI. This CDR3 is built from 15 residues. CDR3 loop: CASGDGGTDTPEVFF. CDR3 coding DNA: TGTGCCAGCGGTGACGGGGGCACAGATACCCCTGAAGTTTTCTTT.

The rearrangement uses TRBV7-9 and TRBJ2-1, with 8 bases lining up with TRBD1. The last part of the DNA fits TRBJ2-7 better; the J call may be wrong. There are 17 residues in the CDR3. In germline, CDR1 is SEHNR, CDR2 FQNEAQ (reference sequence). The CDR3 DNA follows: TGTGCCAGCAGGGAACTCCGGGACAGGCGAAGCTCCTACGAGCAGTACTTC. Amino acids: CASRELRDRRSSYEQYF.

This chain links TRBV19 with TRBJ2-1; 11 bases are shared with TRBD2. The V gene end was trimmed by 9 bases and the J gene end by 9 bases; junction bases not matched to a gene: 13. The CDR3 loop spans 15 amino acids. Per the germline V gene, CDR1 is LNHDA and CDR2 is SQIVND (reference sequence). The CDR3 DNA reads as TGTGCCAGCTCCCGAATAGCGGGGGGGCAGGGTGAGCAGTTCTTC. Amino acids: CASSRIAGGQGEQFF. Together with reference TRBV19 and TRBJ2-1, the CDR3 gives the full variable domain: DGGITQSPKYLFRKEGQNVTLSCEQNLNHDAMYWYRQDPGQGLRLIYYSQIVNDFQKGDIAEGYSVSREKKESFPLTVTSAQKNPTAFYLCASSRIAGGQGEQFFGPGTRLTVL.

Worth noting for this clonotype: A read error may account for a junction end that differs from germline. This CDR3 is CASSPTSRDSEQF. The CDR3 DNA reads TGTGCCAGCAGCCCTACTAGCAGGGACAGTGAGCAGTTC. V and J are TRBV7-9 and TRBJ2-1; D might be TRBD1 (7 bases). There are 13 residues in the CDR3. In germline, CDR1 is SEHNR, CDR2 FQNEAQ (reference sequence).

With respect to this clonotype: The conserved phenylalanine or tryptophan is not found at the CDR3 terminus, so this likely reflects a read error. V usage is TRBV2 and J usage is TRBJ1-5; D perhaps matches TRBD1 (5 bases). Germline CDR1 and CDR2: SNHLY and FYNNEI. V was shortened by 6 bases and J by 4 bases, with 16 bases between the two germline ends. The CDR3 consists of 15 residues. Here the CDR3 reads CASSVGVSRNQPQHL. The CDR3 DNA follows: TGTGCCAGCAGCGTAGGGGTGTCCAGAAATCAGCCCCAGCATCTT.

V usage is TRBV11-3 and J usage is TRBJ1-1; possibly TRBD1 for D (6 bases). Germline V CDR1 and CDR2: SGHNT, YENEEA. V was pared by 0 bases and J by 8 bases, with 16 bases between. The CDR3 spans 15 residues. This CDR3 is CASSLERTANGEAFF. The CDR3 region has the DNA TGTGCCAGCAGCTTAGAGCGGACAGCGAACGGGGAAGCTTTCTTT.

Comments on this clonotype: This may stem from a read error, because a much larger clone lies one nucleotide away. The chain carries TRBV7-3 and TRBJ2-7; maybe TRBD2 (6 bases). The CDR3 totals 17 residues. Germline CDR1 reads SGHTA; CDR2 reads FQGTGA. Trimming removed 2 bases at V and 1 base at J, with 18 bases between. CDR3 protein: CASSLSGGAALSYEQYV. CDR3 bases: TGTGCCAGCAGCTTATCAGGCGGGGCAGCCCTTTCCTACGAGCAGTACGTC.

V usage is TRBV7-8 and J usage is TRBJ2-6, with TRBD1 identical over 10 bases. With 3 bases clipped from V and 16 bases from J, the junction kept 15 bases outside the gene matches. CDR3 length equals 16 residues. Germline lookup yields CDR1 SGHVS and CDR2 FQNEAQ. DNA of the CDR3: TGTGCCAGCAGCTTCGGGACAGGGGATCACACAGATATGCTGACTTTC. Translated: CASSFGTGDHTDMLTF. Together with reference TRBV7-8 and TRBJ2-6, the CDR3 gives the full variable domain: GAGVSQSPRYKVAKRGQDVALRCDPISGHVSLFWYQQALGQGPEFLTYFQNEAQLDKSGLPSDRFFAERPEGSVSTLKIQRTQQEDSAVYLCASSFGTGDHTDMLTFGAGSRLTVL.

This clonotype has a handful of counts. As the CDR3 is not closed by the conserved phenylalanine or tryptophan, this likely results from a read error. This sequence joins TRBV7-9 and TRBJ1-1; no definite D call. Germline assignment: CDR1 SEHNR and CDR2 FQNEAQ (reference sequence). Trimming removed 2 bases at V and 2 bases at J, with 0 bases between. The CDR3 is made up of 11 amino acids. CDR3 sequence: CASSLNTEAFL. Written as DNA, the CDR3 is TGTGCCAGCAGCTTAAACACTGAAGCTTTCCTT.

As concerns this clonotype: A junction end diverges from the germline sequence, so it may reflect a read error. The chain employs TRBV7-9 and TRBJ1-5, with unresolved D. Germline values: CDR1 SEHNR, CDR2 FQNEAQ (reference sequence). The length of the CDR3 is 14 residues. The CDR3 coding sequence is TGTGCCAGCAGCGATGATCATAGCAGGCAGACCCAGGATTTT. It specifies CASSDDHSRQTQDF.

The chain recombines TRBV25-1 with TRBJ1-1, with 8 bases identical to TRBD1. The V and J ends lost 9 bases and 1 base, in that order; junction bases with no gene match: 1. Germline CDR1 reads MGHDK; CDR2 reads SYGVNS. The CDR3 consists of 12 residues. The CDR3 DNA sequence: TGTGCCAGTGGGACAGGGAACACTGAAGCTTTCTTT. Translation gives CASGTGNTEAFF.

This chain joins TRBV5-4 and TRBJ2-1, with 13 positions matching TRBD2. CDR1 and CDR2 from the germline V gene are SGHNT and YYREEE (reference sequence). After removal of 10 bases from V and 5 bases from J, the junction contained 6 bases not matched to a gene. The CDR3 is 14 residues long. The CDR3 DNA reads as TGTGCCGGTCGACTAGCGGGAGGACACAATGAGCAGTTCTTC. Amino acids: CAGRLAGGHNEQFF.

V usage is TRBV7-2 and J usage is TRBJ1-4, with TRBD1 matching over 7 bases. V trimming: 5 bases; J trimming: 13 bases; junction bases outside the gene matches: 19. Germline V gene data show CDR1 as SGHTA and CDR2 as FQGNSA. The CDR3 runs 16 residues. CDR3 sequence (DNA): TGTGCCAGCAGCGGGACAGTATCACAGCCCCAGCATTTACTGTTTTTT. Its protein product is CASSGTVSQPQHLLFF.

CDR3 nucleotides: TGTGCCAGCAGTTTAGAGTTCGGCATGCACCTCACAGATACGCAGTATTTT. This sequence encodes CASSLEFGMHLTDTQYF. The chain carries TRBV12-3 or TRBV12-4 and TRBJ2-3; D remains ambiguous. The V gene lost 1 base and the J gene lost 2 bases, with 16 bases spanning the gap. The CDR3 totals 17 residues.

This clonotype came up once. The chain recombines TRBV11-2 with TRBJ2-2, with D possibly called TRBD1 or TRBD2 (5 bases each). The germline CDR1 and CDR2 sequences are SGHAT and FQNNGV. V was trimmed by 5 bases and J by 1 base, leaving 17 bases between them. The CDR3 is 17 amino acids. CDR3 sequence: CASSPRLGTLNTGELFF. In nucleotides, the CDR3 is TGTGCCAGCAGCCCCCGATTGGGGACCTTGAACACCGGGGAGCTGTTTTTT.

A single count supports this clonotype. This chain uses TRBV6-1 with TRBJ1-1; D remains unclear. Germline values: CDR1 MNHNS, CDR2 SASEGT. Between the trimmed V and J ends, which lost 7 bases and 8 bases, there was a span of 11 bases. The CDR3 totals 11 residues. The CDR3 region is CASTAGREAFF. In DNA, the CDR3 is TGTGCCAGCACTGCCGGCAGGGAAGCTTTCTTT.

V and J are TRBV7-8 and TRBJ2-3, with 7 positions matching TRBD2. V trimming: 0 bases; J trimming: 10 bases; junction bases outside the gene matches: 10. CDR3 size: 15 residues. Germline values: CDR1 SGHVS, CDR2 FQNEAQ. DNA of the CDR3: TGTGCCAGCAGCTTAGCGGGAGGGCCCGATACGCCGCAGTATTTT. This sequence encodes CASSLAGGPDTPQYF. The complete variable domain, with remaining parts taken from reference TRBV7-8 and TRBJ2-3, reads GAGVSQSPRYKVAKRGQDVALRCDPISGHVSLFWYQQALGQGPEFLTYFQNEAQLDKSGLPSDRFFAERPEGSVSTLKIQRTQQEDSAVYLCASSLAGGPDTPQYFGPGTRLTVL.

There are a few counts of this clonotype. Without the conserved terminal phenylalanine or tryptophan, this CDR3 likely stems from a read error. The gene calls are TRBV2 and TRBJ2-3; 9 bases map to TRBD2. CDR1 and CDR2 from the germline V gene are SNHLY and FYNNEI. The CDR3 sequence is 14 residues long. The CDR3 bases are TGTGCCAGCAGCGAAGCGGGAGGTCCCGATACGCAGTATGTT. This translates into CASSEAGGPDTQYV.

This clonotype was observed once. A read error may account for a junction end that differs from germline. The J gene is TRBJ2-1, the V gene TRBV7-9, with D hard to call. Near its end, the DNA agrees better with TRBJ2-7, so the J call may be wrong. The CDR3 extends over 11 amino acids. Germline-derived CDR1 and CDR2 are SEHNR and FQNEAQ (reference sequence). CDR3 loop: CASSSSDAQYF. CDR3 nucleotide sequence: TGCGCCAGCAGCTCCTCAGATGCGCAGTACTTC.

J is TRBJ2-6 and V is TRBV7-8, with D possibly being TRBD2 (6 bases). Germline lookup yields CDR1 SGHVS and CDR2 FQNEAQ. V lost 0 bases, J lost 11 bases, and 17 bases lay in between. The CDR3 is made up of 16 amino acids. This chain's CDR3 is CASSLAGGYDAHVLTF. In DNA form, the CDR3 reads TGTGCCAGCAGCTTAGCGGGAGGCTACGATGCGCACGTCCTGACTTTC.

The rearrangement uses TRBV7-8 and TRBJ2-7; D ambiguous. Germline V CDR1 and CDR2: SGHVS, FQNEAQ. Trimming shortened V by 5 bases and J by 9 bases, and 20 bases separated the two germline ends. CDR3 length equals 14 residues. As DNA, the CDR3 is TGTGCCAGCAGCCCCCGCGGTAGCTCCGACACGCAGTACGTC. Translation: CASSPRGSSDTQYV.

For this clonotype: As the CDR3 is not closed by the conserved phenylalanine or tryptophan, this likely results from a read error. The DNA is omitted, as the CDR3 cannot be located on it reliably, and the CDR3 follows TCRdb's listing. The rearrangement joins TRBV7-8 to TRBJ2-2. Germline assignment: CDR1 SGHVS and CDR2 FQNEAQ. A total of 12 residues make up the CDR3, ends included. The CDR3 region is CASSLALEGSFV.

The V call is TRBV7-3, the J call TRBJ1-1; D unresolved. CDR1 and CDR2 (germline): SGHTA, FQGTGA. The CDR3 has 17 residues. Trimming left V 5 bases short and J 8 bases short, with 27 bases between. The CDR3 DNA reads as TGTGCCAGCAGCGGAGCGAAGCGAGAGTACTACAATGAGGAAGCTTTCTTT. It translates to CASSGAKREYYNEEAFF. Supplemented by reference TRBV7-3 and TRBJ1-1, the full variable domain reads GAGVSQTPSNKVTEKGKYVELRCDPISGHTALYWYRQSLGQGPEFLIYFQGTGAADDSGLPNDRFFAVRPEGSVSTLKIQRTERGDSAVYLCASSGAKREYYNEEAFFGQGTRLTVV.